A single sample gave rise to the 12 T cell receptor beta chains below, sequenced in a study of regulatory T cells in long-lasting Graves disease. Time point denoted: newly diagnosed GD, antithyroid drugs for less than 3 months. After RNA was extracted from PBMCs, the TCR library was made from it. Arm-PCR of CDR3 regions and iRepertoire HTBI primers were used to build TCR beta libraries. A single record per CDR3 protein comes from TCRdb applying MiXCR to the multiplex PCR reads. Of about 440,000 distinct CDR3 sequences listed, roughly 17% are singletons. These same records also appear under a second study, on T cells in Graves' hyperthyroidism and ophthalmopathy.

The starting material was peripheral blood mononuclear cells (PBMCs), obtained at new diagnosis, from a patient treated with antithyroid drugs. Receptors were obtained from a woman aged 18-30 years with Graves disease.

This clonotype was observed many times. V gene TRBV12-5 combines with J gene TRBJ2-7, with D perhaps being TRBD1 or TRBD2 (5 bases each). The V and J ends lost 4 bases and 6 bases respectively, with 10 bases between them. The CDR3 covers 12 residues. Germline values: CDR1 LGHNT, CDR2 FRNRAP. The CDR3 protein is CASGYGTGEQYF. In DNA form, the CDR3 reads TGTGCTAGTGGTTACGGGACGGGCGAGCAGTACTTC.

J is TRBJ2-3 and V is TRBV4-1; D remains unclear. Between the trimmed V and J ends, which lost 2 bases and 3 bases, there was a span of 9 bases. Germline V gives CDR1 MGHRA, CDR2 YSYEKL. The CDR3 length is 14 residues. CDR3 DNA: TGCGCCAGCAGCCAACCGACCCTAACAGATACGCAGTATTTT. It yields the protein CASSQPTLTDTQYF.

Notes on this clonotype: The junction differs from germline at one of its ends, possibly a read error. The chain recombines TRBV3-1 with TRBJ1-1; D not certain. CDR3 length: 14 residues. Germline loops: CDR1 LGHDT, CDR2 YNNKEL (reference sequence). The CDR3 is CASSPSSWNTEAFF. CDR3 DNA sequence: TGTGCGAGCAGCCCCAGCTCCTGGAACACTGAAGCTTTCTTT.

The chain is built from TRBV7-2 and TRBJ2-1; 7 bases line up with TRBD2. After removal of 2 bases from V and 6 bases from J, the junction contained 13 bases not matched to a gene. The CDR3 loop spans 17 amino acids. Looked up from germline, CDR1 is SGHTA and CDR2 is FQGNSA. The DNA for the CDR3 is TGTGCCAGCAGCTTACCTTTAACGGGAGGATTCCCCAATGAGCAGTTCTTC. Its protein is CASSLPLTGGFPNEQFF.

Notes on this clonotype: A far larger clone is only one base removed, so a read error is likely. The chain couples TRBV14 to TRBJ2-3; TRBD2 matches at 8 bases. This CDR3 is built from 15 residues. CDR1 and CDR2 from the germline V gene are SGHDN and FVKESK. This CDR3 reads CASSLDSGTGREQSF. The CDR3 nucleotides are TGTGCCAGCAGCCTCGATAGCGGGACGGGCCGTGAGCAGTCCTTC. The full variable domain, with the rest looked up from reference TRBV14 and TRBJ2-3, is EAGVTQFPSHSVIEKGQTVTLRCDPISGHDNLYWYRRVMGKEIKFLLHFVKESKQDESGMPNNRFLAERTGGTYSTLKVQPAELEDSGVYFCASSLDSGTGREQSFGPGTRLTVL.

This clonotype showed up just a few times. This chain joins TRBV6-5 and TRBJ2-7, with 11 bases fitting TRBD2. J lost 3 bases, V lost 4 bases, and 5 bases had no gene match. CDR1 is MNHEY and CDR2 is SVGAGI in the germline V gene. The CDR3 is 15 amino acids. CDR3 nucleotides: TGTGCCAGCAGTTCCAGGACTAGCGGGCACTACGAGCAGTACTTC. It translates to CASSSRTSGHYEQYF.

The gene calls are TRBV30 and TRBJ2-7; no clear D gene. Germline V gene sequence: CDR1 GTSNPN, CDR2 SVGIG (reference sequence). V lost 3 bases to trimming and J lost 6 bases, with 12 bases between them. The CDR3 has 12 residues. Here the CDR3 reads CAWSAIVGEQYF. The CDR3 DNA reads as TGTGCCTGGAGCGCCATAGTGGGCGAGCAGTACTTC. Together with reference TRBV30 and TRBJ2-7, the CDR3 gives the full variable domain: SQTIHQWPATLVQPVGSPLSLECTVEGTSNPNLYWYRQAAGRGLQLLFYSVGIGQISSEVPQNLSASRPQDRQFILSSKKLLLSDSGFYLCAWSAIVGEQYFGPGTRLTVT.

In this sample, this clonotype turned up many times. The V gene is TRBV11-2, the J gene TRBJ2-7, with a weak D call TRBD1 (5 bases). Germline CDR1 is SGHAT and CDR2 is FQNNGV. This CDR3 comprises 14 residues. Trimming stripped 1 base from V and 6 bases from J, with 13 bases between. In DNA form, the CDR3 reads TGTGCCAGCAGCTTAGCGCAGGGATTTTCCGAGCAGTACTTC. It codes for CASSLAQGFSEQYF.

This clonotype was counted ten times or more. This sequence joins TRBV30 and TRBJ2-2; the D is unclear. The CDR3 has 13 amino acids. Trimming took off 4 bases at V and 1 base at J, with 7 bases between the two ends. From germline, CDR1 is GTSNPN and CDR2 SVGIG (reference sequence). CDR3 in DNA: TGTGCCTGGACTAAGTTGAACACCGGGGAGCTGTTTTTT. Translated, it gives CAWTKLNTGELFF.

A remark on this clonotype: A clone one base away is much larger, so this may be a read error. The chain joins TRBV7-8 to TRBJ2-5; TRBD2 aligns across 8 bases. With 3 bases clipped from V and 5 bases from J, the junction kept 8 bases outside the gene matches. There are 15 residues in the CDR3. CDR1 SGHVS and CDR2 FQNEAQ come from the germline V gene. In DNA, the CDR3 is TGTGCCAGCAGCTTTGGTAGCGGGATGAGGGAGACCCAGTACTTC. Translated: CASSFGSGMRETQYF.

In this sample, this clonotype turned up many times. The CDR3 does not close with the conserved phenylalanine or tryptophan, likely indicating a read error. Because the CDR3's place on the DNA is in doubt, the DNA is left out and the CDR3 is given as listed by TCRdb. The chain recombines TRBV2 with TRBJ2-1; the DNA was not compared with TRBD1, the D call given in the table. Germline assignment: CDR1 SNHLY and CDR2 FYNNEI. The length of the CDR3 is 10 amino acids, counting both ends. CDR3 loop: CASRGTYCFV.

This chain links TRBV5-1 with TRBJ2-1, with 10 bases fitting TRBD2. The CDR3 is 15 amino acids. The ends lost 4 bases at V and 7 bases at J; junction bases unmatched: 8. Looked up from germline, CDR1 is SGHRS and CDR2 is YFSETQ. CDR3 loop: CASSTGSSGSNEQFF. As DNA, the CDR3 is TGCGCCAGCAGCACGGGGTCTAGCGGGAGTAATGAGCAGTTCTTC.